The 24 T cell receptor beta chains listed next were all sequenced from one sample in a study of T-cell memory formation after mild COVID-19 (dated by TCRdb to the early 2020s). To prepare the library, 5' RACE was applied. The sequencer listed for this sample is Illumina NovaSeq 6000. TCRdb cleaned the public reads at Q25 with fastp, built clones with MiXCR and kept in-frame beta chains. A single entry per CDR3 protein holds the most common genes and DNA from its merged rows. The sample table shows some 180,000 distinct CDR3 sequences, and 10% to 15% are seen once. The ten most abundant clones make up approximately 3.4% of the sample. The sequencing sample was made of PBMCs or a T cell subset sorted from them (not recorded which). All receptors derive from a man between 18 and 35 years old who had mild COVID-19 (a few samples of this study predate the infection). The sample titles of this study are shuffled in the database, so cell type and time point are left out; the donor was told from shared clones.

This clonotype has more than one count but fewer than ten. The chain has TRBV5-8 and TRBJ2-5; D possibly corresponds to TRBD1 (5 bases). Trimming removed 5 bases from V and 3 bases from J, with 11 bases in between. The CDR3 loop spans 13 amino acids. The germline CDR1 and CDR2 sequences are SGHTS and YDEGEE. The CDR3 sequence: CASRLAGKETQYF. The CDR3, as DNA: TGTGCCAGCAGGCTGGCAGGGAAAGAGACCCAGTACTTC.

Many counts were recorded for this clonotype. The rearrangement uses TRBV5-5 and TRBJ1-2, with a tentative D call TRBD1 (6 bases). V was cut by 0 bases and J by 5 bases, with 8 bases left in between. The V gene's germline CDR1 is SGHKS and CDR2 YYEKEE (reference sequence). The CDR3 covers 13 residues. CDR3 amino acids: CASSLVDRYGYTF. The CDR3 DNA reads as TGTGCCAGCAGCTTGGTGGACAGATATGGCTACACCTTC.

In its sample, this clonotype was seen a few times. The V and J genes are TRBV7-2 and TRBJ2-5; 12 bases are a match to TRBD2. Trimming removed 4 bases from V and 5 bases from J; junction bases left unmatched: 14. CDR1 and CDR2 (germline): SGHTA, FQGNSA. This CDR3 is 18 amino acids long. DNA of the CDR3: TGTGCCAGCAGCTACCAGGCCCCGACTAGCGGGGGCTGGGAGACCCAGTACTTC. Protein: CASSYQAPTSGGWETQYF.

As concerns this clonotype: Because the CDR3's place on the DNA is in doubt, the DNA is left out and the CDR3 is given as listed by TCRdb. J is TRBJ2-7 and V is TRBV11-2. The germline gives CDR1 SGHAT, CDR2 FQNNGV. The CDR3 is 19 amino acids in total, end residues counted. CDR3 region: CASSLLQWKSSTSVEEQYV.

The chain recombines TRBV7-9 with TRBJ2-3; D is ambiguous. The CDR3 covers 12 residues. Looked up from germline, CDR1 is SEHNR and CDR2 is FQNEAQ (reference sequence). Trimming took off 11 bases at V and 3 bases at J, with 12 bases between the two ends. CDR3 in DNA: TGTGCCCCCACAGAATCTACAGATACGCAGTATTTT. It encodes CAPTESTDTQYF.

This clonotype was seen more than once but under ten times. The genes are TRBV28 and TRBJ2-2; D possibly uses TRBD1 or TRBD2 (6 bases each). Germline lookup yields CDR1 MDHEN and CDR2 SYDVKM. Trimming removed 6 bases at V and 1 base at J, with 12 bases between. This CDR3 comprises 15 residues. CDR3 DNA sequence: TGTGCCAGCAGGGGGGGCCCGGGGAACACCGGGGAGCTGTTTTTT. Encoded protein: CASRGGPGNTGELFF.

This clonotype came up a few times. The chain couples TRBV30 to TRBJ2-3, with no clear D. CDR1 and CDR2 from the germline V gene are GTSNPN and SVGIG (reference sequence). The CDR3 is 17 residues long. The V and J ends lost 1 base and 2 bases respectively, with 19 bases between them. The CDR3 is CAWSDPGPTLATDTQYF. The CDR3 bases are TGTGCCTGGAGTGATCCCGGGCCTACCTTGGCCACAGATACGCAGTATTTT.

Ten or more counts support this clonotype. The junction differs from germline at one of its ends, possibly a read error. The rearrangement joins TRBV7-2 to TRBJ2-7; the D is unclear. The germline gives CDR1 SGHTA, CDR2 FQGNSA. The length of the CDR3 is 11 residues. The CDR3 sequence is CASSLGLGPTF. CDR3 sequence (DNA): TGTGCCAGCAGCTTAGGGTTAGGACCGACGTTC.

CDR3 coding DNA: TGTGCCAGCAGGCCGACAGTGGCCTACGAGCAGTACTTC. Encoded protein: CASRPTVAYEQYF. The chain is built from TRBV6-2 or TRBV6-3 and TRBJ2-7, with D possibly being TRBD1 (5 bases). Germline loops: CDR1 MNHEY, CDR2 SVGEGT. The germline V and J ends were trimmed by 6 bases and 2 bases, with 11 bases remaining between them. The CDR3 extends over 13 amino acids.

The sample holds a few counts of this clonotype. The rearrangement links TRBV5-5 to TRBJ2-2; 7 bases fit TRBD1. Trimming at V came to 4 bases and at J to 5 bases, leaving 5 bases not matched to a gene. Per the germline V gene, CDR1 is SGHKS and CDR2 is YYEKEE (reference sequence). The CDR3 is made up of 14 amino acids. The CDR3: CASSLDRRTGELFF. The DNA of the CDR3 is TGTGCCAGCAGCCTGGACAGGCGAACCGGGGAGCTGTTTTTT.

This clonotype has ten or more counts. The chain joins TRBV18 to TRBJ2-4; TRBD1 matches at 10 bases. The trim removed 6 bases at V and 6 bases at J, leaving 5 bases unmatched. This CDR3 region has 14 residues. Germline V gene sequence: CDR1 KGHSH, CDR2 LQKENI. The CDR3 loop is CASSPDRGRNIQYF. CDR3 nucleotides: TGTGCCAGCTCGCCGGACAGGGGGAGAAACATTCAGTACTTC. The full variable domain, completed using reference TRBV18 and TRBJ2-4, is NAGVMQNPRHLVRRRGQEARLRCSPMKGHSHVYWYRQLPEEGLKFMVYLQKENIIDESGMPKERFSAEFPKEGPSILRIQQVVRGDSAAYFCASSPDRGRNIQYFGAGTRLSVL.

This clonotype was detected a few times. This chain joins TRBV24-1 and TRBJ2-1; TRBD2 matches 7 bases. The V gene's germline CDR1 is KGHDR and CDR2 SFDVKD. V trimming: 9 bases; J trimming: 5 bases; junction bases outside the gene matches: 0. The CDR3 has 11 residues. CDR3 loop: CATGRDNEQFF. In DNA form, the CDR3 reads TGTGCCACCGGGAGGGACAATGAGCAGTTCTTC.

The V call is TRBV5-1, the J call TRBJ2-5; D gene ambiguous. Germline values: CDR1 SGHRS, CDR2 YFSETQ. The V and J ends lost 4 bases and 2 bases respectively, with 6 bases between them. This CDR3 contains 12 residues. The CDR3 region has the DNA TGCGCCAGCAGCCAATTTCAAGAGACCCAGTACTTC. Its translation is CASSQFQETQYF.

This clonotype appeared a few times. The chain combines TRBV7-9 with TRBJ1-2; weak D call: TRBD1 (6 bases). The CDR3 covers 12 residues. Germline CDR1 and CDR2: SEHNR and FQNEAQ (reference sequence). Trimming took 4 bases from V and 8 from J, leaving 11 bases between them. The CDR3 DNA reads TGTGCCAGCAGCTCCAGGACAGTCGGCTACACCTTC. Translating gives CASSSRTVGYTF.

The rearrangement uses TRBV18 and TRBJ1-3; the D is unclear. The ends were cut back, 2 bases at V and 4 bases at J, with 15 bases in the middle. This CDR3 has 16 amino acids. Germline loops: CDR1 KGHSH, CDR2 LQKENI. CDR3 in amino acids: CASSPVPWTEGNTIYF. CDR3 nucleotides: TGTGCCAGCTCACCAGTGCCTTGGACGGAGGGAAACACCATATATTTT. Supplemented by reference TRBV18 and TRBJ1-3, the full variable domain reads NAGVMQNPRHLVRRRGQEARLRCSPMKGHSHVYWYRQLPEEGLKFMVYLQKENIIDESGMPKERFSAEFPKEGPSILRIQQVVRGDSAAYFCASSPVPWTEGNTIYFGEGSWLTVV.

The V and J genes are TRBV7-2 and TRBJ2-2; D is possibly TRBD1 or TRBD2 (6 bases each). The CDR3 is 16 residues long. V dropped 7 bases and J dropped 7 bases, with 22 bases sitting between them. Germline V gene data show CDR1 as SGHTA and CDR2 as FQGNSA. The CDR3 nucleotides are TGTGCCAGCACCAACTCCAGGGGAGGTATGGGCGGGGAGCTGTTTTTT. Residues: CASTNSRGGMGGELFF.

The chain has TRBV6-5 and TRBJ1-2; perhaps TRBD1 as D (5 bases). V was shortened by 6 bases and J by 6 bases, with 20 bases between the two germline ends. From germline, CDR1 is MNHEY and CDR2 SVGAGI. This CDR3 contains 15 residues. The chain's CDR3 is CASSLYTGTPNGYTF. In DNA, the CDR3 is TGTGCCAGCAGCCTATACACCGGGACCCCTAATGGCTACACCTTC.

V and J are TRBV30 and TRBJ1-1; D call uncertain. Trimming left V 2 bases short and J 6 bases short, with 16 bases between. The CDR3 runs to 14 residues. CDR1 and CDR2 from the germline V gene are GTSNPN and SVGIG (reference sequence). As DNA, the CDR3 is TGTGCCTGGAGTTCCTGGGGTAAGGGCGCTGAAGCTTTCTTT. Residues: CAWSSWGKGAEAFF.

This clonotype was seen only a few times. The rearrangement uses TRBV7-9 and TRBJ1-1; a weak D match, TRBD1 (5 bases). The CDR3 sequence is 14 residues long. V gave up 5 bases and J gave up 1 base, with 11 bases separating them. Germline V gene lookup returns CDR1 SEHNR and CDR2 FQNEAQ (reference sequence). Here the CDR3 reads CASSRDSWNTEAFF. Written as DNA, the CDR3 is TGTGCCAGCAGCCGAGACAGTTGGAACACTGAAGCTTTCTTT.

The chain is built from TRBV2 and TRBJ1-5; D unclear. Germline V gene sequence: CDR1 SNHLY, CDR2 FYNNEI. The CDR3 consists of 13 residues. The V and J ends lost 3 bases and 5 bases respectively, with 8 bases between them. CDR3 residues: CASSDERDQPQHF. The CDR3 bases are TGTGCCAGCAGTGATGAGAGGGATCAGCCCCAGCATTTT.

This chain connects TRBV5-1 to TRBJ1-4; D is unresolved. CDR3 length equals 13 residues. Germline CDR1 is SGHRS and CDR2 is YFSETQ. Trimming shortened V by 4 bases and J by 4 bases, and 8 bases separated the two germline ends. The CDR3 DNA follows: TGCGCCAGCAGCCGTGAGGGTAATGAAAAACTGTTTTTT. It codes for CASSREGNEKLFF.

V gene TRBV11-2 combines with J gene TRBJ2-7; D uncertain. Deletions cut 0 bases from V and 1 base from J, with 7 bases between. The CDR3 consists of 14 residues. Germline CDR1 is SGHAT and CDR2 is FQNNGV. CDR3 nucleotides: TGTGCCAGCAGCTTAGAGAGGACGTCCTACGAGCAGTACGTC. It codes for CASSLERTSYEQYV.

This clonotype was picked up a small number of times. The rearrangement links TRBV18 to TRBJ2-7, with D perhaps matching TRBD1 (6 bases). Trimming pared 3 bases from V and 6 bases from J, leaving 9 bases between. Germline V lookup: CDR1 KGHSH, CDR2 LQKENI. The CDR3 covers 12 residues. The CDR3 loop reads CASSPSGAEQYV. Written as DNA, the CDR3 is TGTGCCAGCTCACCTTCAGGGGCCGAGCAGTACGTC.

The chain links TRBV7-2 to TRBJ1-1; D gene ambiguous. CDR3 size: 13 residues. V lost 5 bases and J 3 bases, leaving 10 bases between the germline ends. CDR1 is SGHTA, CDR2 FQGNSA, per germline. The CDR3 sequence: CASSTQRDTEAFF. The CDR3 DNA is TGTGCCAGCAGCACTCAACGGGACACTGAAGCTTTCTTT.